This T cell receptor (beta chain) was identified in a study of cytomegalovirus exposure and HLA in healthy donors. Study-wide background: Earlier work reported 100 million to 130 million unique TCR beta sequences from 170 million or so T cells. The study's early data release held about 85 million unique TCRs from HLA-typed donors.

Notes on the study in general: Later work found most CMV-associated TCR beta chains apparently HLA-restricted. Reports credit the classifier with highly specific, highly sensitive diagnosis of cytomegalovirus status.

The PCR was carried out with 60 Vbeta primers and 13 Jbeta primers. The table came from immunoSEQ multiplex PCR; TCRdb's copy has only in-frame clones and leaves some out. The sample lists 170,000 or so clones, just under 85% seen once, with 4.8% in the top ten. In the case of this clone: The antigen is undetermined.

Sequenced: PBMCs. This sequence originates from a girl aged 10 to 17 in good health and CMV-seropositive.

The CDR3 DNA reads TGCGCCAGCAGCCCGGGGCAGCGGGGGTCAACAGATACGCAGTATTTT. This translates into CASSPGQRGSTDTQYF. The rearrangement joins TRBV4-1 to TRBJ2-3, with 8 bases identical to TRBD2. Germline trimming cut 4 bases from V and 3 bases from J; bases unmatched to any gene: 9. The CDR3 extends over 16 amino acids. In germline, CDR1 is MGHRA, CDR2 YSYEKL.